This T cell receptor (beta chain) is from a study of shared clonotypes between healthy human individuals. With respect to this clone: The antigen is undetermined.

V was cut by 4 bases and J by 4 bases, with 17 bases left in between. The CDR3 covers 15 residues. Germline CDR1 reads SGHDT; CDR2 reads YYEEEE. Points from the study as a whole: Sorted-subset sequencing, rarefaction showed, was incomplete despite large depth. Estimated richness was generally greater in naive than memory subsets.

DNA at approximately 200 ng, about 30,000 T cell genomes, went into sorted-subset replicate PCRs. Assay: immunoSEQ multiplex PCR; the TCRdb copy retains only in-frame clones and omits some. The sample records 1.4 million or so clones, approximately 98.5% being singletons. Input material: naive CD4+ T cells sorted from blood. The subset: CD45RA+ positively selected. The rearrangement uses TRBV5-6 and TRBJ1-2; a weak D match, TRBD1 (5 bases). This receptor was obtained from a man younger than 45 in good health. The CDR3 protein is CASSGVGEVSYGYTF. In nucleotides, the CDR3 is TGTGCCAGCAGCGGTGTGGGGGAAGTATCCTATGGCTACACCTTC. Full variable domain (missing parts from reference TRBV5-6 and TRBJ1-2): DAGVTQSPTHLIKTRGQQVTLRCSPKSGHDTVSWYQQALGQGPQFIFQYYEEEERQRGNFPDRFSGHQFPNYSSELNVNALLLGDSALYLCASSGVGEVSYGYTFGSGTRLTVV.